The 10 T cell receptor beta chains below were found in one sample sequenced in a study of blood T cell repertoires in COVID-19. Clones were sequenced by immunoSEQ multiplex PCR, and TCRdb holds only the in-frame ones, with some missing. This sample has approximately 94,000 clones, with 65% to 90% found just once. The sequenced material came from peripheral blood. Receptors originate from a man between 60 and 70 years old with acute or convalescent COVID-19.

The chain is built from TRBV4-2 and TRBJ2-3; TRBD2 matches 10 bases. Per germline, CDR1 LGHNA and CDR2 YNFKEQ. V lost 1 base, J lost 2 bases, and 9 bases stayed unmatched. The CDR3 loop spans 18 amino acids. This CDR3 is CASSQAGGLAASTDTQYF. In nucleotides, the CDR3 is TGTGCCAGCAGCCAAGCGGGAGGACTAGCGGCTTCCACAGATACGCAGTATTTT.

J is TRBJ2-7 and V is TRBV6-6; a possible D gene is TRBD1 (5 bases). CDR1 MNHNY and CDR2 SVGAGI come from the germline V gene (reference sequence). Trimming stripped 2 bases from V and 2 bases from J, with 10 bases between. The CDR3 spans 14 residues. The CDR3 DNA is TGTGCCAGCAGTTACGGGGCCGCGACCTACGAGCAGTACGTC. Encoded protein: CASSYGAATYEQYV.

V is TRBV5-1 and J is TRBJ1-3, with D possibly matching TRBD1 (5 bases). Between the trimmed V and J ends, which lost 4 bases and 7 bases, there was a span of 18 bases. The CDR3 spans 15 residues. Germline loops: CDR1 SGHRS, CDR2 YFSETQ. This CDR3 reads CASSPLPQASNTIYF. The CDR3 DNA reads as TGCGCCAGCAGCCCCCTCCCACAGGCGTCGAACACCATATATTTT.

The chain carries TRBV3-1 (or the pseudogene TRBV3-2) and TRBJ1-6, with a possible D match to TRBD1 (5 bases). Germline V gene lookup returns CDR1 LGHDT and CDR2 YNNKEL (reference sequence). The CDR3 length is 14 residues. With 4 bases removed from V and 10 bases from J, the gap between germline ends came to 14 bases. CDR3 protein: CASSRGNMRSPLHF. The CDR3 bases are TGTGCCAGCAGCCGGGGCAACATGCGGTCACCCCTCCACTTT.

The DNA of the CDR3 is TGTGCCAGCACCCCCTGGAGGGGAAACACTGAAGCTTTCTTT. Translating it yields CASTPWRGNTEAFF. The chain has TRBV6-5 and TRBJ1-1; tentatively, D is TRBD1 (5 bases). This CDR3 comprises 14 residues. The germline V and J ends were trimmed by 7 bases and 2 bases, with 14 bases remaining between them. Looked up from germline, CDR1 is MNHEY and CDR2 is SVGAGI.

Only a few counts were recorded for this clone. V and J are TRBV27 and TRBJ1-1; weak D call: TRBD1 (5 bases). Germline V gene sequence: CDR1 MNHEY, CDR2 SMNVEV (reference sequence). Trimming left V 4 bases short and J 7 bases short, with 19 bases between. The CDR3 length is 15 residues. CDR3 DNA sequence: TGTGCCAGCAGTTCTATTAAAGGGGCAGGAGATGAAGCTTTCTTT. Amino acids: CASSSIKGAGDEAFF.

V is TRBV7-2 and J is TRBJ2-5; TRBD1 aligns across 8 bases. This CDR3 is built from 14 residues. Germline V gene data show CDR1 as SGHTA and CDR2 as FQGNSA. V gave up 3 bases and J gave up 4 bases; unmatched junction bases: 4. The CDR3 sequence is CASSLSGQGETQYF. The CDR3 bases are TGTGCCAGCAGCTTGAGCGGACAGGGAGAGACCCAGTACTTC.

The V and J genes are TRBV21-1 and TRBJ2-7; the DNA was not compared with TRBD1, the D call given in the table. TRBV21-1 has pseudogene status. The CDR3 is 15 amino acids. The CDR3 sequence is CASSNWDRENYEQYF. As DNA, the CDR3 is TGTGCCAGCAGCAACTGGGACAGGGAGAACTACGAGCAGTACTTC.

The chain couples TRBV6-2 or TRBV6-3 to TRBJ2-3; D is ambiguous. The germline V and J ends were trimmed by 4 bases and 2 bases, with 4 bases remaining between them. CDR3 size: 12 residues. Per germline, CDR1 MNHEY and CDR2 SVGEGT. CDR3 amino acids: CASSSSTDTQYF. The CDR3, as DNA: TGTGCCAGCAGTTCTTCCACAGATACGCAGTATTTT.

This clone appeared once. The CDR3 region has the DNA TGCAGTGCTAGTAGCGGACAGAGCACAGATACGCAGTATTTT. Translation gives CSASSGQSTDTQYF. The chain carries TRBV20-1 and TRBJ2-3; possibly TRBD1 or TRBD2 for D (6 bases each). Germline values: CDR1 DFQATT, CDR2 SNEGSKA (reference sequence). Trimming took 3 bases from V and 0 from J, leaving 10 bases between them. The length of the CDR3 is 14 residues.